These T cell receptor beta chains were read from a single sample in a study of identifying expanded T cells in peripheral blood. Method: immunoSEQ multiplex PCR; TCRdb's copy keeps in-frame clones and lacks some. The sample shows 50,000 or so clones, more than 70% of them seen only once. Sequencing input: blood. These TCRs come from a person aged 18 to 75 in good health. CDR3s include the opening cysteine and the closing phenylalanine or tryptophan.

CDR3: CASSILQGLYTEAFF; V: TRBV19; J: TRBJ1-1
CDR3: CATSRDSIGYTF; V: TRBV15; J: TRBJ1-2
CDR3: CAISVSSGSAGKNEQFF; V: TRBV10-3; J: TRBJ2-1
CDR3: CASSLFSETEAFF; V: TRBV27; J: TRBJ1-1
CDR3: CASSLTGEVDYGYTF; V: TRBV11-2; J: TRBJ1-2
CDR3: CAISPGLADYEQYF; V: TRBV10-3; J: TRBJ2-7
CDR3: CAISSDRYTGELFF; V: TRBV10-3; J: TRBJ2-2
CDR3: CASSPTGDRGDNEQFF; V: TRBV18; J: TRBJ2-1
CDR3: CASSVSGPYGQYF; V: TRBV14; J: TRBJ2-7
CDR3: CSVYPGAVNEQFF; V: TRBV29-1; J: TRBJ2-1
CDR3: CASRSAWDWAEPGANVLTF; V: TRBV10-2; J: TRBJ2-6
CDR3: CGYGDPEDYGYTF; V: TRBV29-1; J: TRBJ1-2
CDR3: CASSLYGSGQGRGTEAFF; V: TRBV27; J: TRBJ1-1
CDR3: CSVEADFQETQYF; V: TRBV29-1; J: TRBJ2-5
CDR3: CASSNNTGELFF; V: TRBV6-4; J: TRBJ2-2
CDR3: CASSTGTGGSTDTQYF; V: TRBV7-9; J: TRBJ2-3
CDR3: CASSSLGDTQYF; V: TRBV11-2; J: TRBJ2-3
CDR3: CASSFSGGFSGEQYF; V: TRBV7-2; J: TRBJ2-7
CDR3: CASSVGRGSVETQYF; V: TRBV9; J: TRBJ2-5
CDR3: CASSPDRYPGNTIYF; V: TRBV7-8; J: TRBJ1-3
CDR3: CASSPYSNQPQHF; V: TRBV28; J: TRBJ1-5
CDR3: CASTPPAYGYTF; V: TRBV6-1; J: TRBJ1-2
CDR3: CASRGTSAEQYF; V: TRBV27; J: TRBJ2-7
CDR3: CASSPRWAGGINTDTQYF; V: TRBV4-1; J: TRBJ2-3
CDR3: CASSPIAGAQYEQYF; V: TRBV7-3; J: TRBJ2-7
CDR3: CASSIGGGAGYEQYF; V: TRBV19; J: TRBJ2-7
CDR3: CASSLGHKNIQYF; V: TRBV9; J: TRBJ2-4
CDR3: CASSLTGQGETQYF; V: TRBV7-3; J: TRBJ2-5